This T cell receptor beta chain was sequenced for a study of T cells in localized non-small cell lung cancer. Study results and limitations: Researchers found a median around 50 of the top 100 tumor clones in adjacent lung.

Sequencing used immunoSEQ multiplex PCR; TCRdb keeps in-frame clones, though not all of them. The sample holds about 3,300 clones; around 37% are singletons and the top ten take 8.5% to 9%. The CDR3 covers 18 residues. J lost 2 bases, V lost 3 bases, and 13 bases had no gene match. Germline V gives CDR1 LNHDA, CDR2 SQIVND (reference sequence). About this clone itself: Its antigen remains unidentified.

The sample here was lung tumor tissue, taken before any cancer treatment. The chain combines TRBV19 with TRBJ2-3; 8 bases match TRBD1. This sequence originates from a female donor aged 60 or older with stage I lung adenocarcinoma. The DNA of the CDR3 is TGTGCCAGTAGTATCCGCACTTGGAGACAGGGGCTCACAGATACGCAGTATTTT. Protein sequence: CASSIRTWRQGLTDTQYF.